This T cell receptor beta chain was recovered during a study of cytomegalovirus exposure and HLA in healthy donors. Study-level results: The authors listed around 150 TCR beta chains as cytomegalovirus-associated. In the analysis, some V segments, TRBV6-2 and TRBV6-3 included, were excluded as indistinguishable. Donors were assumed by presence/absence analyses to have roughly uniform sequencing depth.

Worth noting for this clone: The antigen is unknown.

The J segment lost 4 bases and the V segment lost 5 bases, leaving 21 bases of the junction unmatched. This CDR3 region has 20 residues. Germline V gives CDR1 MNHEY, CDR2 SMNVEV (reference sequence). The primer mix had 60 Vbeta and 13 Jbeta primers. The repertoire was sequenced with immunoSEQ multiplex PCR; TCRdb's copy has only in-frame clones and lacks some. This table holds 90,000 or so clones, 65% to 90% found once. This receptor was obtained from a man younger than 40 in good health and CMV-seropositive. The chain couples TRBV27 to TRBJ2-5; TRBD2 matches at 11 bases. What was sequenced was PBMCs. This CDR3 reads CASSVRAGLAGGPAGETQYF. The CDR3 nucleotides are TGTGCCAGCAGTGTTAGGGCAGGGCTAGCGGGAGGACCTGCCGGAGAGACCCAGTACTTC.